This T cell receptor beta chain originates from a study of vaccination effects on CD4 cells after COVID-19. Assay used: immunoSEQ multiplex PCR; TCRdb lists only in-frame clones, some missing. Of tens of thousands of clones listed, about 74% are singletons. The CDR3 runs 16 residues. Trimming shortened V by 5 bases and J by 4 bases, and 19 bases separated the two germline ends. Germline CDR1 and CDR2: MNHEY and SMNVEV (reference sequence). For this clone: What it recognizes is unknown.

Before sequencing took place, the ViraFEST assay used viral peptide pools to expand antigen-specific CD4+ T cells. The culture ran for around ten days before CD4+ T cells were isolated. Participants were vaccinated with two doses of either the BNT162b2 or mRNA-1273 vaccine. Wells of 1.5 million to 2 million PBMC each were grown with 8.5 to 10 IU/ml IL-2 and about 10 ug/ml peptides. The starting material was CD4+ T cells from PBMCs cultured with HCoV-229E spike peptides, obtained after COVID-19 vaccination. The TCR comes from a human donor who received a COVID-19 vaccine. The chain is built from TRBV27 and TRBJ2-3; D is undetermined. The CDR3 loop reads CASSPVVSNTADTQYF. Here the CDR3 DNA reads TGTGCCAGCAGTCCCGTAGTTTCAAACACGGCAGATACGCAGTATTTT.